Described below is a single T cell receptor (beta chain) sequence and its context. The primer mix had 60 Vbeta and 13 Jbeta primers. TCRdb's table, derived via immunoSEQ multiplex PCR, lists solely in-frame clones and lacks some. The table lists 95,000 to 100,000 clones, less than 80% of them singletons. V lost 3 bases to trimming and J lost 8 bases; unmatched junction nucleotides: 6. Germline V gives CDR1 WNHNN, CDR2 SYGVQD (reference sequence). CDR3 length equals 13 residues. The data originate from a study of cytomegalovirus exposure and HLA in healthy donors. The sequenced sample was PBMCs. The V and J genes are TRBV10-1 and TRBJ1-2; TRBD1 aligns across 7 bases. This TCR derives from a man aged 35 to 55 in good health and CMV-seronegative. The CDR3 coding sequence is TGCGCCAGCAGTGAAATGAGAGGGGGCGGCTACACCTTC. Translating gives CASSEMRGGGYTF.